This is a list of T cell receptor beta chains from one sample in a study of control samples from healthy donors and cancer patients. The method was immunoSEQ multiplex PCR; TCRdb's version includes in-frame clones alone and lacks a portion of them. The data show 70,000 or so clones, more than 80% seen once. Source material: PBMCs. The receptors originated from a woman in her 50s with lung cancer. Each CDR3 is given with its conserved first and last residue. Fields, in order: J gene, V gene, clone size, D gene, CDR3 protein, CDR3 DNA. A D gene is named only where the DNA matches it firmly. Clone size is not always given. Where it is, it says once, few, many or a class for expanded clones.

TRBJ1-6 TRBV19 NA TRBD1 CASSSQGGNSPLHF TGTGCCAGTAGTTCACAGGGGGGCAATTCACCCCTCCACTTT
TRBJ2-7 TRBV19 NA NA CASSRSTGGTPYEQYF TGTGCCAGTAGTCGCTCTACCGGCGGGACCCCCTACGAGCAGTACTTC
TRBJ2-2 TRBV29-1 NA TRBD1 CSVGGGGTGELFF TGCAGCGTTGGAGGGGGCGGCACCGGGGAGCTGTTTTTT
TRBJ2-1 TRBV2 NA TRBD2 CASSSGVHYNEQFF TGTGCCAGCAGTAGCGGGGTTCACTACAATGAGCAGTTCTTC
TRBJ1-4 TRBV28 once NA CASSRTADGEKLFF TGTGCCAGCAGCCGTACCGCGGACGGGGAAAAACTGTTTTTT
TRBJ1-2 TRBV9 NA NA CASSVGQVFPSKGYTF TGTGCCAGCAGCGTAGGGCAGGTTTTCCCCTCTAAGGGCTACACCTTC
TRBJ2-5 TRBV3-1/TRBV3-2 NA TRBD1 CASSQAGQGQETQYF TGTGCCAGCAGCCAAGCCGGACAGGGGCAAGAGACCCAGTACTTC
TRBJ2-1 TRBV4-1 NA TRBD2 CASTYQFPGRDEQFF TGCGCCAGCACCTACCAATTCCCAGGGAGGGATGAGCAGTTCTTC
TRBJ2-1 TRBV11-1 NA TRBD1 CASSLRTGGSYNEQFF TGTGCCAGCAGCCTGAGGACAGGGGGGTCCTACAATGAGCAGTTCTTC
TRBJ2-7 TRBV28 NA TRBD1 CASSLPTGAIYEQYF TGTGCCAGCAGTCTCCCGACAGGGGCCATCTACGAGCAGTACTTC
TRBJ2-2 TRBV7-3 NA NA CASSPEGASEFRELFF TGTGCCAGCAGCCCGGAAGGGGCTAGCGAATTCAGGGAGCTGTTTTTT
TRBJ2-4 TRBV6-5 NA NA CASSQGGVIQYF TGTGCCAGCAGCCAAGGGGGGGTGATTCAGTACTTC
TRBJ2-7 TRBV7-2 once NA CASSMTGYEQYF TGTGCCAGCAGCATGACAGGCTACGAGCAGTACTTC
TRBJ2-7 TRBV7-9 once NA CASSLGPTPRVEQYF TGTGCCAGCAGCTTGGGCCCGACACCCCGGGTCGAGCAGTACTTC
TRBJ1-2 TRBV28 NA NA CASSLVRDYGYTF TGTGCCAGCAGTTTAGTCAGGGACTATGGCTACACCTTC
TRBJ2-7 TRBV7-9 NA NA CASSLGQASSYEQYF TGTGCCAGCAGCTTAGGACAGGCCAGCTCCTACGAGCAGTACTTC
TRBJ1-3 TRBV9 NA TRBD1 CASSTNPGTAGNTIYF TGTGCCAGCAGCACCAATCCCGGGACAGCCGGAAACACCATATATTTT
TRBJ1-6 TRBV7-9 few TRBD1 CASSPFTGGESPLHF TGTGCCAGCAGCCCCTTCACAGGGGGCGAATCACCCCTCCACTTT
TRBJ1-2 TRBV25-1 NA NA CASSRYMDGYIF TGTGCCAGCAGTCGCTACATGGATGGCTACATCTTC
TRBJ2-7 TRBV4-1 NA NA CASSQEWSYEQYF TGCGCCAGCAGCCAAGAGTGGTCATACGAGCAGTACTTC
TRBJ1-1 TRBV6-5 NA TRBD1 CASTNRGTEAFF TGTGCCAGCACCAACAGGGGCACTGAAGCTTTCTTT
TRBJ1-4 TRBV12-3/TRBV12-4 NA NA CASSFSLAEKLFF TGTGCCAGCAGTTTCAGCCTGGCTGAAAAACTGTTTTTT
TRBJ1-2 TRBV7-9 NA NA CASSLPQTFYGYTF TGTGCCAGCAGCTTACCCCAGACCTTCTATGGCTACACCTTC
TRBJ2-5 TRBV24-1 NA NA CATSDLRDTGETQYF TGTGCCACCAGTGATTTGCGGGACACCGGAGAGACCCAGTACTTC
TRBJ2-3 TRBV6-5 NA NA CASIRDTRTDTQYF TGTGCCAGCATCCGGGACACCCGCACAGATACGCAGTATTTT
TRBJ2-2 TRBV7-3 NA NA CASSGPGTRTGELFF TGTGCCAGCAGCGGGCCCGGGACCCGCACCGGGGAGCTGTTTTTT
TRBJ2-7 TRBV7-6 NA TRBD2 CASSPTGGSYEQYF TGTGCCAGCAGCCCAACGGGGGGCTCCTACGAGCAGTACTTC
TRBJ1-1 TRBV18 NA NA CASSQSIVNTEAFF TGTGCCAGCTCCCAGAGCATAGTGAACACTGAAGCTTTCTTT
TRBJ2-2 TRBV7-6 NA TRBD1 CASSFDRDRGRTGELFF TGTGCCAGCAGCTTTGACCGGGACAGGGGGAGGACCGGGGAGCTGTTTTTT
TRBJ2-7 TRBV5-3 NA NA CARSPGVVHLIFYEQYF TGTGCCAGAAGCCCTGGAGTCGTACATCTGATTTTCTACGAGCAGTACTTC
TRBJ1-2 TRBV7-2 few NA CASSLDLSAGGDYGYTF TGTGCCAGCAGCTTAGATTTGTCGGCCGGGGGTGACTATGGCTACACCTTC
TRBJ1-1 TRBV5-1 NA NA CASSLVGDGEAFF TGCGCCAGCAGCTTGGTAGGGGACGGTGAAGCTTTCTTT
TRBJ2-3 TRBV6-2/TRBV6-3 NA NA CASSPMRTDTQYF TGTGCCAGCAGCCCGATGCGCACAGATACGCAGTATTTT
TRBJ1-3 TRBV18 NA NA CASFGSWGDTIYF TGTGCCAGCTTCGGTTCGTGGGGTGACACCATATATTTT
TRBJ2-7 TRBV7-9 NA NA CASSFPPGKGNFAEQYF TGTGCCAGCAGCTTCCCTCCCGGAAAGGGAAATTTCGCCGAGCAGTACTTC
TRBJ2-5 TRBV4-2 once TRBD2 CASSQVLAGTQETQYF TGTGCCAGCAGCCAAGTACTAGCGGGGACCCAGGAGACCCAGTACTTC
TRBJ2-7 TRBV4-3 NA NA CASSQDRHGSYEQYF TGCGCCAGCAGCCAAGATCGACACGGTTCCTACGAGCAGTACTTC
TRBJ2-5 TRBV2 once TRBD1 CASRDRGLETQYF TGTGCCAGCAGAGATAGGGGGCTAGAGACCCAGTACTTC
TRBJ1-2 TRBV28 once TRBD1 CASSSTGESYGYTF TGTGCCAGCAGTTCGACAGGGGAGAGCTATGGCTACACCTTC
TRBJ2-1 TRBV9 NA NA CASSAYRGFYNEQFF TGTGCCAGCAGTGCCTACCGGGGGTTCTACAATGAGCAGTTCTTC
TRBJ2-2 TRBV27 NA NA CASSAQYDTGELFF TGTGCCAGCAGTGCGCAATACGACACCGGGGAGCTGTTTTTT
TRBJ2-2 TRBV19 NA NA CASSIQHLNTGELFF TGTGCCAGTAGTATCCAACACCTGAACACCGGGGAGCTGTTTTTT
TRBJ1-1 TRBV3-1/TRBV3-2 NA NA CASSPGTAEGAFF TGTGCCAGCAGCCCCGGGACGGCCGAGGGCGCTTTCTTT
TRBJ2-5 TRBV13 few TRBD1 CASSLRDRGRTQYF TGTGCCAGCAGCTTAAGGGACAGGGGCAGGACCCAGTACTTC
TRBJ1-1 TRBV14 NA TRBD1 CASSQGAGGNTEAFF TGTGCCAGCAGCCAAGGGGCAGGGGGAAACACTGAAGCTTTCTTT
TRBJ1-1 TRBV7-6 NA TRBD1 CASSLTGGAIGTEAFF TGTGCCAGCAGCTTGACAGGGGGCGCAATAGGCACTGAAGCTTTCTTT
TRBJ1-5 TRBV5-6 NA NA CASSPGRNQPQHF TGTGCCAGCAGCCCCGGGCGGAATCAGCCCCAGCATTTT
TRBJ1-6 TRBV3-1/TRBV3-2 NA TRBD1 CASSQAGTGINSPLHF TGTGCCAGCAGCCAGGCCGGGACAGGGATAAATTCACCCCTCCACTTT
TRBJ2-2 TRBV2 NA NA CASSEASGAGELFF TGTGCCAGCAGTGAAGCCTCAGGGGCCGGGGAGCTGTTTTTT
TRBJ2-5 TRBV7-2 few TRBD2 CASSLVPGGGSQETQYF TGTGCCAGCAGCTTAGTTCCGGGCGGGGGGTCTCAAGAGACCCAGTACTTC
TRBJ2-7 TRBV13 once TRBD1 CASSFSGTGYPYEQYF TGTGCCAGCAGCTTTTCCGGGACAGGGTACCCCTACGAGCAGTACTTC
TRBJ2-2 TRBV7-3 NA NA CASSLGPSNTGELFF TGTGCCAGCAGCCTCGGACCCTCGAACACCGGGGAGCTGTTTTTT
TRBJ1-2 TRBV9 NA NA CASSERFGTSGYTF TGTGCCAGCAGCGAGAGATTCGGGACATCCGGCTACACCTTC
TRBJ1-2 TRBV27 NA NA CASSPGTVYGYTF TGTGCCAGCAGTCCGGGGACTGTCTATGGCTACACCTTC
TRBJ1-1 TRBV10-1 NA TRBD1 CASSESHGEDREGMNTEAFF TGCGCCAGCAGTGAGTCGCATGGAGAGGACAGGGAGGGAATGAACACTGAAGCTTTCTTT
TRBJ2-2 TRBV7-2 once NA CASSPGVTGELFF TGTGCCAGCAGCCCAGGGGTCACCGGGGAGCTGTTTTTT
TRBJ1-4 TRBV19 NA NA CASSIGAGDEKLFF TGTGCCAGTAGTATAGGGGCAGGCGATGAAAAACTGTTTTTT
TRBJ1-1 TRBV19 NA NA CASSMGRNTEAFF TGTGCCAGTAGTATGGGCCGGAACACTGAAGCTTTCTTT
TRBJ1-5 TRBV4-1 medium-sized NA CASSQSEASNQPQHF TGCGCCAGCAGCCAAAGCGAAGCGAGCAATCAGCCCCAGCATTTT